This T cell receptor beta chain was identified in a study of T cell responses to AZD1222 COVID-19 vaccine. In the study overall: Doses given second, at about 4 or about 12 weeks, were pooled. Study conclusions and caveats: Spike-specific TCR breadth and depth were elevated following two AZD1222 doses. Close to half of all spike-specific TCRs reportedly target regions of the variants that are unmutated.

Some clones are missing from TCRdb's copy, which holds only in-frame ones; the method was immunoSEQ multiplex PCR. The repertoire holds roughly 130,000 clones, with under 95% as singletons. The V end lost 5 bases, the J end lost 6 bases, and 8 bases lay between the germline ends. CDR3 size: 12 residues. In the case of this clone: Its antigen is undetermined.

The V and J genes are TRBV12-3 or TRBV12-4 and TRBJ1-5; D is ambiguous. This TCR was sampled from an adult in good health. Material: peripheral blood, obtained on day 0 of AZD1222 vaccination. CDR3 coding DNA: TGTGCCAGCAGTAAGGGTTTTCAGCCCCAGCATTTT. Encoded protein: CASSKGFQPQHF.